This entry features one T cell receptor beta chain sequence. What it binds is unknown. Here immunoSEQ multiplex PCR was the method, and the copy in TCRdb shows in-frame clones only, minus some. This table holds roughly 60,000 clones, 70% to 90% found once. The CDR3 runs 11 residues. Germline lookup yields CDR1 SQVTM and CDR2 ANQGSEA. Trimming pared 6 bases from V and 5 bases from J, leaving 10 bases between. The record originates from a study of a mutant IDH1 vaccine in newly diagnosed glioma. Time point denoted: week 23, last vaccination. The investigators gave 300 ug of mutant IDH1 20-mer peptide in each vaccine dose, together with topical imiquimod.

The rearrangement joins TRBV29-1 to TRBJ1-1, with D unclear. This TCR was sampled from a man aged 30 to 45 with glioma. Material: PBMCs, obtained from a glioma patient whose treatment included an IDH1 peptide vaccine. This CDR3 is CSVSRGTEAFF. The CDR3 nucleotides read TGCAGCGTCTCCAGAGGAACTGAAGCTTTCTTT.